This T cell receptor beta chain comes out of a study of T cells in Graves' hyperthyroidism and ophthalmopathy. Study-level information: Peripheral blood was taken when the disease was first diagnosed, before any treatment began.

The CDR3 regions of TCR beta were amplified from RNA transcripts. Initially, a first-round RT-PCR of the TCR CDR3 employed the HTBI primer set. Each CDR3 protein gets one entry after TCRdb re-called the multiplex PCR reads with MiXCR. There are hundreds of thousands of distinct CDR3 sequences in the sample; less than 20% occur only once, and around a quarter lies in the top ten. This TCR came from a woman aged 18-30 years with Graves' hyperthyroidism that later progressed to Graves' ophthalmopathy. What was sequenced was blood.

CDR3 residues: CASSDPRKGAYTQETQYF. For the CDR3, the DNA is TGTGCCAGCAGTGACCCTAGAAAAGGGGCTTATACGCAAGAGACCCAGTACTTC. This chain connects TRBV6-1 to TRBJ2-5; maybe TRBD1 (5 bases). CDR3 length: 18 amino acids. The V gene's germline CDR1 is MNHNS and CDR2 SASEGT. Trimming stripped 3 bases from V and 2 bases from J, with 22 bases between.